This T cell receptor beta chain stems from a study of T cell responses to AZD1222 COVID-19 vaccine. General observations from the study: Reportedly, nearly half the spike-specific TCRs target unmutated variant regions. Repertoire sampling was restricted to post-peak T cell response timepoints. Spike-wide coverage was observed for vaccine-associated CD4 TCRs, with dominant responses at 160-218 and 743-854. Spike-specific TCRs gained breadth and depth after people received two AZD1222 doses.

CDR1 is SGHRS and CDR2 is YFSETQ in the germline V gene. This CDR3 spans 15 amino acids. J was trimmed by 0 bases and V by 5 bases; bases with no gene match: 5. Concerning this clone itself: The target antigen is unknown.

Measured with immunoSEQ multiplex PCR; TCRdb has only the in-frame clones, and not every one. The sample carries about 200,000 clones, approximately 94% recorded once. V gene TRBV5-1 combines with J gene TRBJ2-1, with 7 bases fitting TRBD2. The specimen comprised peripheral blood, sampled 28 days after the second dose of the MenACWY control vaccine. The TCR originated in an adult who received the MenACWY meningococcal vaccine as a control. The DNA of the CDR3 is TGCGCCAGCAGTTTAGGCGGGGGCTCCTACAATGAGCAGTTCTTC. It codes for CASSLGGGSYNEQFF.